This entry lists 11 T cell receptor beta chains sequenced from one sample in a study of cytomegalovirus exposure and HLA in healthy donors. In the PCR, 60 Vbeta and 13 Jbeta primers were used. This table comes from immunoSEQ multiplex PCR, and its TCRdb copy is limited to in-frame clones, with some not included. The sample features 110,000 to 150,000 clones, with 0.96% in its top ten. Sequenced: PBMCs. The receptor set was obtained from a male donor in good health and CMV-seronegative.

The chain combines TRBV18 with TRBJ2-7, with 7 bases fitting TRBD1. The CDR3 consists of 13 residues. The germline CDR1 and CDR2 sequences are KGHSH and LQKENI. Trimming took 1 base from V and 7 from J; bases not matched to a gene: 4. Here the CDR3 DNA reads TGTGCCAGCTCACCACGGGGGACAGTTGAGCAGTACTTC. Encoded protein: CASSPRGTVEQYF.

The gene calls are TRBV15 and TRBJ2-2; perhaps TRBD1 as D (6 bases). Germline V gene data show CDR1 as LNHNV and CDR2 as YYDKDF (reference sequence). V lost 3 bases and J 7 bases, leaving 9 bases between the germline ends. The CDR3 loop spans 13 amino acids. CDR3 in amino acids: CATSRGANGELFF. The CDR3 DNA sequence: TGTGCCACCAGCAGGGGGGCCAACGGGGAGCTGTTTTTT. Combining the CDR3 with reference TRBV15 and TRBJ2-2 gives the whole variable domain DAMVIQNPRYQVTQFGKPVTLSCSQTLNHNVMYWYQQKSSQAPKLLFHYYDKDFNNEADTPDNFQSRRPNTSFCFLDIRSPGLGDTAMYLCATSRGANGELFFGEGSRLTVL.

The genes are TRBV18 and TRBJ1-1, with D unresolved. This CDR3 is built from 12 residues. Trimming cost V 6 bases and J 6 bases, with 11 bases left between them. Per the germline V gene, CDR1 is KGHSH and CDR2 is LQKENI. CDR3 sequence (DNA): TGTGCCAGCTCGAGGGAAGATTCTGAAGCTTTCTTT. Translating gives CASSREDSEAFF.

The rearrangement joins TRBV7-9 to TRBJ1-1, with D unresolved. Germline CDR1 SEHNR, CDR2 FQNEAQ (reference sequence). The CDR3 covers 12 residues. V shed 4 bases and J shed 3 bases, with 6 bases lying between them. The CDR3 spells CASSSRDTEAFF. CDR3 coding DNA: TGTGCCAGCAGCTCGCGGGACACTGAAGCTTTCTTT.

The genes are TRBV20-1 and TRBJ1-1, with 8 bases matching TRBD1. The CDR3 contains 11 residues. Per germline, CDR1 DFQATT and CDR2 SNEGSKA (reference sequence). CDR3 protein: CNGQGRTEAFF. In DNA, the CDR3 is TGCAATGGACAGGGCAGGACTGAAGCTTTCTTT.

Details on this clone: The germline gene is not matched at one end of the junction; a read error may be the cause. The genes are TRBV7-9 and TRBJ2-2; 12 nucleotides match TRBD2. Germline V gene sequence: CDR1 SEHNR, CDR2 FQNEAQ (reference sequence). There are 16 residues in the CDR3. The CDR3 region has the DNA TGTGCCAGCAGCCTAGCGGGAGGGGACAACACCGGGGAGCTGTTTTTT. It codes for CASSLAGGDNTGELFF.

The chain uses TRBV7-8 and TRBJ1-5; D unclear. V was pared by 2 bases and J by 0 bases, with 11 bases between. The CDR3 totals 16 residues. The V gene's germline CDR1 is SGHVS and CDR2 FQNEAQ. The CDR3 DNA sequence: TGTGCCAGCAGCTTATGGGAGGTTGATAGCAATCAGCCCCAGCATTTT. Encoded protein: CASSLWEVDSNQPQHF.

This rearrangement joins TRBV5-1 to TRBJ1-5; possibly TRBD1 for D (5 bases). Per germline, CDR1 SGHRS and CDR2 YFSETQ. Trimming took 0 bases from V and 4 from J, leaving 11 bases between them. CDR3 length equals 15 residues. The CDR3 region is CASSLGVGGNQPQHF. The CDR3 DNA is TGCGCCAGCAGCTTGGGTGTCGGGGGAAATCAGCCCCAGCATTTT.

The rearrangement links TRBV28 to TRBJ1-2; a possible D gene is TRBD1 (5 bases). Deletions cut 10 bases from V and 7 bases from J, with 16 bases between. Germline values: CDR1 MDHEN, CDR2 SYDVKM. The CDR3 is 12 residues long. The CDR3 nucleotides are TGTGCCACCACGGACACTGATTCTGGCTACACCTTC. Its protein product is CATTDTDSGYTF.

This sequence joins TRBV10-1 and TRBJ2-1, with 8 bases lining up with TRBD2. Germline lookup yields CDR1 WNHNN and CDR2 SYGVQD (reference sequence). V was clipped by 3 bases and J by 2 bases; unmatched bases: 3. The CDR3 is 15 amino acids. In nucleotides, the CDR3 is TGCGCCAGCAGTGATAGCGGGGAGGCCTACAATGAGCAGTTCTTC. Protein product: CASSDSGEAYNEQFF.

The gene calls are TRBV2 and TRBJ1-5, with unresolved D. The CDR3 sequence is 11 residues long. Germline V gives CDR1 SNHLY, CDR2 FYNNEI. The V and J ends lost 7 bases and 5 bases respectively, with 6 bases between them. The chain's CDR3 is CASKRDQPQHF. The CDR3 DNA is TGTGCCAGCAAGCGGGATCAGCCCCAGCATTTT. Full variable domain (remainder filled in from reference TRBV2 and TRBJ1-5): EPEVTQTPSHQVTQMGQEVILRCVPISNHLYFYWYRQILGQKVEFLVSFYNNEISEKSEIFDDQFSVERPDGSNFTLKIRSTKLEDSAMYFCASKRDQPQHFGDGTRLSIL.